Included here is one T cell receptor (beta chain) sequence, with context. Antigen unknown. Assay: immunoSEQ multiplex PCR; the TCRdb copy retains only in-frame clones and omits some. The data hold approximately 67,000 clones, with approximately 82% observed a single time. These data belong to a study of radiotherapy plus CTLA-4 blockade in lung cancer. The CDR3 is made up of 12 amino acids. V shed 0 bases and J shed 5 bases, with 5 bases lying between them. Germline loops: CDR1 SGHAT, CDR2 FQNNGV. General study findings and limits: Together with interferon-beta, which increased in serum after radiation, early dynamic changes in blood T cell clones were reportedly the best predictors of response.

CTLA-4 blockade using ipilimumab, together with focal radiation, was received by patients with chemo-refractory metastatic non-small-cell lung cancer. Material: peripheral blood, obtained from a patient treated with radiotherapy plus ipilimumab. The sequence derives from a human donor with non-small cell lung cancer who had a partial response to radiotherapy plus ipilimumab. The chain recombines TRBV11-2 with TRBJ2-7, with D hard to call. For the CDR3, the DNA is TGTGCCAGCAGCTTAGAGCAGAACGAGCAGTACTTC. As protein: CASSLEQNEQYF.